This entry is about one TCR beta chain. Its target antigen remains unknown. No much larger clonotype is one base removed from it; base qualities were not supplied. This sample was taken from a study of OX40 agonist ivuxolimab in advanced cancers. At the level of the whole study: The costimulatory receptor OX40 (CD134) was targeted by ivuxolimab, a fully human IgG2 agonistic monoclonal antibody. Intravenous ivuxolimab was administered to patients every 2 weeks at six dose levels: 0.01, 0.1, 0.3, 1.5, 3 and 10 mg/kg. Of the approximately 50 dose-escalation patients, hepatocellular carcinoma was present in 19, melanoma in around 15, renal cell carcinoma in 9 and head and neck cancer in 9. The dose-escalation cohort was about 87% male with a mean age of about 60 years, ranging from 23 to 79. Patients were allowed to have had prior anti-PD-1, anti-PD-L1 or anti-CTLA-4 therapy, and approximately 40% of the dose-escalation patients had been treated with checkpoint inhibitors. Partial responses were achieved by three dose-escalation patients, of whom one had hepatocellular carcinoma and two had cutaneous melanoma. Peripheral TCRbeta sequencing aimed to test whether ivuxolimab altered TCR sequence diversity and caused clonal T-cell expansion. The paper reports the monotherapy dose-escalation portion (N of about 50 patients) of the phase I ivuxolimab trial.

To sequence the TCRbeta CDR3 region, genomic DNA was isolated from the sorted cells. The immunoSEQ Assay was used for sequencing of TCRbeta CDR3 regions. In TCRdb, the immuneACCESS table is reduced to in-frame sequences with V and J assigned. These tables do not hold every clone; where another copy was compared, an unresolved V gene accounts for under half, and the others remain unexplained. This sample has roughly 36,000 clones in its table, and roughly 80% of those were observed once. The ten largest clones take up over 20% of the sample. Patients with a history of autoimmune disease or receiving systemic immunosuppression were excluded from the trial. Peripheral blood for TCR sequencing was collected from all dose cohorts at baseline, on cycle 4 day 1, and on cycle 7 day 1. Samples were obtained from an open-label, multicenter, first-in-human phase I dose-escalation trial of ivuxolimab. Adults with locally advanced or metastatic head and neck squamous cell, hepatocellular, melanoma or renal cell carcinoma were enrolled in the trial. Before TCR sequencing, CD4+ T cells and CD8+ T cells from peripheral blood were sorted into separate populations.

What the work shows at the level of the full study, not this receptor alone: Low levels of normalized T-cell clonal expansion were also seen in some nonresponding patients. Which antigens the clonally expanded peripheral T cells were specific for was not determined. After ivuxolimab, CD8+ T cells had more expanded clones than CD4+ T cells on average. Partial responders in the 0.1-3.0 mg/kg groups had among the lowest normalized peripheral clonal expansion, especially among CD8+ T cells. At doses of 0.1 to 3.0 mg/kg, clonal expansion of both CD4+ and CD8+ blood T cells was observed from baseline to week 6.

The junction carries 23 bases between V and J, which are trimmed by 1 base and 5 bases respectively. The cysteine opens and the phenylalanine closes a CDR3 of 18 amino acids. The sequence is cut down to CDR3 DNA, 54 bases in frame from base 1. Reading the germline V gene gives CDR1 MGHRA and CDR2 YSYEKL. Sequences were derived from CD4+ or CD8+ T cells sorted from blood, sampled in a trial of the OX40 agonist ivuxolimab. This receptor chain uses TRBV4-1 and TRBJ1-1; matching of 6 bases hints at TRBD1 as the D gene. The TCR originated in an adult with an advanced solid tumor such as melanoma, head and neck, liver or kidney cancer. CDR3 protein: CASSQGGRGRVRGTEAFF. The DNA reads TGCGCCAGCAGCCAAGGGGGCCGGGGGCGCGTACGGGGTACTGAAGCTTTCTTT.